This TCR beta chain was retrieved from a study of T cell responses to AZD1222 COVID-19 vaccine. Study results and caveats: Clonal diversity was possibly underestimated; the donors were predominantly white British and more often female.

This table comes from immunoSEQ multiplex PCR, and its TCRdb copy is limited to in-frame clones, with some not included. The sample holds over 90,000 clones, roughly 90% seen once. Germline trimming cut 4 bases from V and 7 bases from J; bases unmatched to any gene: 12. Germline V gene lookup returns CDR1 SGHVS and CDR2 FQNEAQ. The CDR3 is made up of 16 amino acids. Points on this clone: Its cognate antigen is unknown.

The chain uses TRBV7-8 and TRBJ2-1, with 8 bases matching TRBD2. This clonotype was obtained from an adult who received the AZD1222 COVID-19 vaccine. Sequencing was performed on peripheral blood, taken 28 days after the second AZD1222 dose. CDR3 in amino acids: CASSSSIAGRVNEQFF. CDR3 sequence (DNA): TGTGCCAGCAGCTCATCCATAGCGGGACGGGTTAATGAGCAGTTCTTC.